This T cell receptor beta chain was captured by sequencing in a study of cytomegalovirus exposure and HLA in healthy donors. The PCR made use of 60 Vbeta and 13 Jbeta primers. In the original workflow: In a later analysis, roughly 11 million of about 80 million unique beta chains occurred in at least two donors. Repertoires were generated with immunoSEQ multiplex PCR, while TCRdb's copy carries only in-frame clones and drops some. V, J and clone size were drawn from that table, and D and trimming were deduced from the DNA. The data show more than 150,000 clones, about 79% seen once. The clonotype comes from a man aged 45-60 years in good health and CMV-seropositive. The specimen sequenced was PBMCs.

The CDR3 loop reads CASSMNGGGHGYTF. CDR3 DNA: TGTGCCAGTAGTATGAACGGCGGCGGCCATGGCTACACCTTC. The chain carries TRBV19 and TRBJ1-2; D unresolved. Germline V gene data show CDR1 as LNHDA and CDR2 as SQIVND (reference sequence). Between the trimmed V and J ends, which lost 3 bases and 6 bases, there was a span of 14 bases. CDR3 length equals 14 residues.